This T cell receptor (beta chain) was captured in a study of blood T cell repertoires in COVID-19. Study summary: The study drew acute and convalescent COVID-19 samples from the United States, Italy and Spain. T cells, B-cell-depleted T cells, or PBMCs supplied cDNA or gDNA.

Looked up from germline, CDR1 is LGHNA and CDR2 is YSLEER. The CDR3 totals 17 residues. V shed 0 bases and J 1 base; nucleotides not matched to a gene: 7. The authors' processing: Scientists estimated how many nucleated cells there were by amplifying reference gene primers. Clones were sequenced by immunoSEQ multiplex PCR, and TCRdb holds only the in-frame ones, with some missing. D and trimming come from the DNA, and the V and J calls and clone size come from that table. This table has under 200,000 clones, around nine tenths appearing once. The rearrangement joins TRBV4-3 to TRBJ2-3, with 7 bases that match TRBD2. The sample consisted of peripheral blood. This clonotype was obtained from a man younger than 35 with active or convalescent COVID-19. The CDR3 DNA is TGCGCCAGCAGCCAAGACGGGAGGCAGGTTGGCACAGATACGCAGTATTTT. This translates into CASSQDGRQVGTDTQYF.